This record concerns one TCR beta chain sequence. This clone was counted between two and nine times. Its antigen is not yet known. No base-level quality is on record; no much larger clone is a single base apart. The germline V gene supplies CDR1 MNHEY and CDR2 SVGEGT. The cysteine opens and the phenylalanine closes a CDR3 of 16 amino acids. The kept DNA is CDR3 alone, 48 bases in frame from the first base. Cut back by 5 bases and 0 bases, the V and J ends lie 14 bases apart. The data belong to a study of Ad26.COV2.S vaccination and SARS-CoV-2 variants (dated by TCRdb to the early 2020s). Regarding the complete study: Donors in the vaccine arm were drawn from COV1001, a phase I-IIa trial of Ad26.COV2.S in healthy adults that was multicentre, randomized, double-blind and placebo-controlled. Dosing of Ad26.COV2.S was intramuscular, at either 5x10^10 or 1x10^11 viral particles, delivered as one shot or as two shots spaced 56 days apart. The specificity and breadth of SARS-CoV-2-reactive T cell receptors after Ad26.COV2.S vaccination were assessed by TCRbeta repertoire sequencing. A total of 32 samples were included in the TCR-sequenced set, comprising around 19 Ad26.COV2.S vaccine recipients, 5 placebo recipients and 8 SARS-CoV-2 convalescent individuals. Trial participants were randomized into five groups of five, in which low-dose or high-dose Ad26.COV2.S was given once or twice, or placebo was given on both occasions. Blinding of investigators to trial group allocation was maintained during experiments and outcome assessment.

The immunoSEQ Assay was used to sequence TCRbeta CDR3 regions. After extraction, genomic DNA underwent amplification by bias-controlled multiplex PCR, followed by high-throughput sequencing. The paper's data handling went like this. To quantify the absolute abundance of each unique TCRbeta CDR3 region, sequences were collapsed and filtered. T cell fraction was estimated by normalizing TCRbeta template counts to usable DNA, with usable DNA measured through amplification of reference genes found in all nucleated cells. Repertoire TCRs were annotated as SARS-CoV-2-specific when V gene, CDR3 amino acid sequence and J gene were exactly matched to a known reactive TCR set. The reference SARS-CoV-2 TCR set was obtained from MIRA and was filtered for enrichment in COVID-19-positive ImmuneCODE repertoires, whereby public or cross-reactive TCRs were removed. Using the MIRA antigens, annotated TCRs were further analysed by specific ORF or by position within an ORF. Breadth was defined as annotated unique rearrangements over total unique productive rearrangements; depth was the summed frequency of those rearrangements. Group comparisons of TCR breadth used two-sided Wilcoxon rank-sum tests. TCRdb stores this immuneACCESS table with in-frame sequences only. Part of the clones is absent; in the studies checked, under half of the shortfall reflects unresolved V genes, and no reason is known for the rest. D and trimming come from the DNA, and the V and J calls and clone size come from that table. The table for this sample lists roughly 450,000 clones; approximately 90% of them were counted only once. Clones ranked in the top ten supply about 12% of the sample.

The intended sense of this specimen's treatment or condition label: roughly 18 received Ad26.COV2.S at low or high dose, single or two shots; roughly 5 received placebo; per-sample allocation not given. For vaccine and placebo recipients, the sequenced repertoires came from samples collected on day 63 after the first injection. Cohort 1b enrolled some 25 adults aged 18-55 years at a single site in Boston, USA, between 29 July and 7 August 2020. Ad26.COV2.S consisted of a replication-incompetent adenovirus type 26 vector by which a prefusion-stabilized SARS-CoV-2 spike protein from the original Wuhan strain was expressed. The investigation overall reported the following: After vaccination, spike-specific CD8+ and CD4+ T cell responses were reported to show substantial breadth. Non-spike TCR breadth was comparable between vaccine and placebo recipients, consistent with the vaccine containing only spike. Higher spike-specific TCR breadth was observed in Ad26.COV2.S recipients than in placebo recipients (P = 0.0014). The authors noted that total T cell responses may have been underestimated by the TCR breadth and depth analyses. The study was not powered for comparison of responses between vaccine doses or regimens.

The specimen comprised peripheral blood, sampled in a trial of Ad26.COV2.S vaccine versus placebo. The chain joins TRBV6-2 or TRBV6-3 to TRBJ1-3, with TRBD1 tentatively as D gene (5 bases match). This receptor was taken from a person aged 18-60 years who received the Ad26.COV2.S COVID-19 vaccine or a placebo. CDR3 reads: CASSHAGRTSGNTIYF. The sequenced DNA: TGTGCCAGCAGTCACGCGGGACGGACCTCTGGAAACACCATATATTTT.